This T cell receptor beta chain was recovered during a study of T cell changes during pregnancy in multiple sclerosis. Germline loops: CDR1 MNHEY, CDR2 SMNVEV (reference sequence). V was clipped by 5 bases and J by 8 bases, with 12 bases between them. The CDR3 loop spans 12 amino acids. Data came from immunoSEQ multiplex PCR; TCRdb stores just in-frame clones and leaves some out. Counted here are around 53,000 clones, about 92% occurring once; the ten biggest clones make up about 0.6%. This material consisted of CD4+ T cells from peripheral blood mononuclear cells, taken after pregnancy. The gene calls are TRBV27 and TRBJ1-2, with D perhaps TRBD1 (5 bases). This clonotype was obtained from a female donor with multiple sclerosis, enrolled in a pregnancy study. The CDR3: CASSGRAGGYTF. In DNA form, the CDR3 reads TGTGCCAGCAGTGGCAGGGCGGGAGGCTACACCTTC.